The 10 T cell receptor beta chains below were found in one sample sequenced in a study of shared clonotypes between healthy human individuals. TCRdb keeps only in-frame clones here, not all; method: immunoSEQ multiplex PCR. The data contain about 2.4 million clones, 90% to 95% of them singletons. The sequencing input was naive CD4+ T cells from PBMCs. The subset here: CD45RA+ positively selected. These receptors all come from a man aged 18 to 35 in good health. Some clones in this sample may be carry-over from other donors' samples.

This clone appeared once. This rearrangement joins TRBV18 to TRBJ1-5; no definite D call. This CDR3 is 13 amino acids long. Germline values: CDR1 KGHSH, CDR2 LQKENI. Trimming removed 4 bases from V and 5 bases from J, with 9 bases in between. In DNA, the CDR3 is TGTGCCAGCTCACTCGTACTTGATCAGCCCCAGCATTTT. The encoded protein is CASSLVLDQPQHF.

V usage is TRBV19 and J usage is TRBJ2-6, with D unresolved. Germline-derived CDR1 and CDR2 are LNHDA and SQIVND (reference sequence). The CDR3 runs 16 residues. Trimming pared 4 bases from V and 0 bases from J, leaving 10 bases between. The CDR3 here is CASSSGRPSGANVLTF. CDR3 nucleotide sequence: TGTGCCAGTAGTAGCGGACGGCCCTCTGGGGCCAACGTCCTGACTTTC.

The chain is built from TRBV10-1 and TRBJ2-2, with unresolved D. The CDR3 length is 17 residues. Trimming took off 6 bases at V and 4 bases at J, with 21 bases between the two ends. Per the germline V gene, CDR1 is WNHNN and CDR2 is SYGVQD (reference sequence). CDR3 nucleotides: TGCGCCAGCAGCGAAAGGGTCCCTTCCTTCTTCACCGGGGAGCTGTTTTTT. It encodes CASSERVPSFFTGELFF.

The chain couples TRBV28 to TRBJ2-7, with 8 bases identical to TRBD2. The V gene end was trimmed by 5 bases and the J gene end by 0 bases; junction bases not matched to a gene: 6. Looked up from germline, CDR1 is MDHEN and CDR2 is SYDVKM. The CDR3 is made up of 15 amino acids. CDR3 nucleotides: TGTGCCAGCAGTAGATTAGCGGGAACCTCCTACGAGCAGTACTTC. Translation gives CASSRLAGTSYEQYF.

CDR3 sequence: CASSKGDDEKLFF. The DNA of the CDR3 is TGCGCCAGCAGCAAGGGCGACGATGAAAAACTGTTTTTT. The chain uses TRBV5-1 and TRBJ1-4; D is undetermined. Per germline, CDR1 SGHRS and CDR2 YFSETQ. The V gene lost 4 bases and the J gene lost 6 bases, with 10 bases spanning the gap. The CDR3 runs 13 residues.

This clone was recorded only once. The chain uses TRBV7-9 and TRBJ2-1; the match to TRBD2 covers 11 bases. Per germline, CDR1 SEHNR and CDR2 FQNEAQ (reference sequence). This CDR3 is 16 amino acids long. J gave up 5 bases and V 3 bases, and 6 bases lay outside the gene matches. CDR3 DNA: TGTGCCAGCAGCTTTACCGGGACTAGCGGTAACAATGAGCAGTTCTTC. Protein sequence: CASSFTGTSGNNEQFF.

The sample holds one count of this clone. V and J are TRBV18 and TRBJ2-7; TRBD1 matches 7 bases. The germline V gene encodes CDR1 KGHSH and CDR2 LQKENI. V shed 6 bases, J shed 0 bases, and the junction held 11 bases outside the gene matches. This CDR3 spans 16 amino acids. The CDR3 region is CASSPWGQRSSYEQYF. DNA of the CDR3: TGTGCCAGCTCCCCATGGGGACAGAGGAGCTCCTACGAGCAGTACTTC.

This clone was detected a few times. CDR3 amino acids: CAIRDRDTEAFF. CDR3 coding DNA: TGTGCCATCAGAGATAGGGACACTGAAGCTTTCTTT. The chain is built from TRBV10-3 and TRBJ1-1; no reliable D call. The germline CDR1 and CDR2 sequences are ENHRY and SYGVKD. The CDR3 spans 12 residues. Between the trimmed V and J ends, which lost 6 bases and 3 bases, there was a span of 8 bases.

The CDR3 region is CASSPRTSGSREQYF. The CDR3 DNA reads as TGTGCCAGCAGCCCTCGGACTAGCGGGAGCCGGGAGCAGTACTTC. V gene TRBV9 combines with J gene TRBJ2-7; 13 nucleotides line up with TRBD2. The V gene's germline CDR1 is SGDLS and CDR2 YYNGEE. The CDR3 consists of 15 residues. V was pared by 4 bases and J by 7 bases, with 8 bases of the junction left unmatched. Together with reference TRBV9 and TRBJ2-7, the CDR3 gives the full variable domain: DSGVTQTPKHLITATGQRVTLRCSPRSGDLSVYWYQQSLDQGLQFLIQYYNGEERAKGNILERFSAQQFPDLHSELNLSSLELGDSALYFCASSPRTSGSREQYFGPGTRLTVT.

This chain joins TRBV29-1 and TRBJ1-4; 11 bases are shared with TRBD1. This CDR3 has 13 residues. Germline trimming cut 5 bases from V and 6 bases from J; bases unmatched to any gene: 2. Looked up from germline, CDR1 is SQVTM and CDR2 is ANQGSEA. The chain's CDR3 is CSVLDRGHEKLFF. DNA of the CDR3: TGCAGCGTTTTGGACAGGGGGCATGAAAAACTGTTTTTT.